Here is one TCR beta chain with its context. The repertoire was sequenced with immunoSEQ multiplex PCR; TCRdb's copy has only in-frame clones and lacks some. The data show about 210,000 clones, approximately 82% seen once. These data come from a study of blood T cell repertoires in COVID-19. Sequenced input: peripheral blood. The clonotype was recovered from a man aged 50 or older with active or convalescent COVID-19.

For the CDR3, the DNA is TGTGCCAGCAGTCCAACAGGGGGCGAAACCAATGAGCAGTTCTTC. It specifies CASSPTGGETNEQFF. V is TRBV11-1 and J is TRBJ2-1, with TRBD1 matching 9 bases. The CDR3 is 15 amino acids. Germline V gives CDR1 SGHAT, CDR2 FQDESV (reference sequence). Germline trimming cut 6 bases from V and 6 bases from J; bases unmatched to any gene: 9.